Presented here are 8 T cell receptor beta chains from one specimen sequenced in a study of cytomegalovirus exposure and HLA in healthy donors. Amplification used 60 Vbeta primers and 13 Jbeta primers. Using immunoSEQ multiplex PCR, the repertoire was profiled, and TCRdb retains in-frame clones only, with some absent. The table includes 70,000 or so clones, roughly 86% detected once. Sequenced sample: PBMCs. The receptors were sampled from a man between 18 and 29 years old in good health and CMV-seronegative.

The rearrangement links TRBV30 to TRBJ1-2; no firm D call. In germline, CDR1 is GTSNPN, CDR2 SVGIG (reference sequence). Deletions cut 4 bases from V and 5 bases from J, with 8 bases between. CDR3 length: 11 amino acids. The DNA for the CDR3 is TGTGCCTGGACAGAATCTTATGGCTACACCTTC. Encoded protein: CAWTESYGYTF.

The V and J genes are TRBV18 and TRBJ1-2, with D tentatively TRBD1 (6 bases). V was trimmed by 0 bases and J by 4 bases, leaving 12 bases between them. The CDR3 has 15 amino acids. Germline CDR1 reads KGHSH; CDR2 reads LQKENI. In nucleotides, the CDR3 is TGTGCCAGCTCACCACCGGACAGCTTCATCTATGGCTACACCTTC. This codes for CASSPPDSFIYGYTF.

Points on this clone: Other DNA sequences within the sample encode an identical CDR3. This chain links TRBV5-6 with TRBJ2-2; 12 bases are a match to TRBD2. This CDR3 is 17 amino acids long. V lost 4 bases, J lost 5 bases, and 9 bases stayed unmatched. Germline V gene sequence: CDR1 SGHDT, CDR2 YYEEEE. This CDR3 reads CASSPRLAGGRTGELFF. The CDR3 DNA sequence: TGTGCCAGCAGCCCTCGCCTAGCGGGAGGGCGGACCGGGGAGCTGTTTTTT.

V is TRBV6-5 and J is TRBJ1-1; a weak D match, TRBD1 (5 bases). Per germline, CDR1 MNHEY and CDR2 SVGAGI. The CDR3 runs to 11 residues. The V gene lost 9 bases and the J gene lost 11 bases, with 16 bases spanning the gap. The CDR3 sequence: CASSGADPAFF. The DNA for the CDR3 is TGTGCCAGTTCTGGGGCGGATCCCGCTTTCTTT.

The chain recombines TRBV5-1 with TRBJ1-4; no reliable D call. Per germline, CDR1 SGHRS and CDR2 YFSETQ. The CDR3 is made up of 14 amino acids. Trimming shortened V by 6 bases and J by 5 bases, and 14 bases separated the two germline ends. The CDR3 nucleotides read TGCGCCAGCACTGAGAGGGATTTAAATGAAAAACTGTTTTTT. This codes for CASTERDLNEKLFF. Looking up the rest from reference TRBV5-1 and TRBJ1-4 gives the full variable domain: KAGVTQTPRYLIKTRGQQVTLSCSPISGHRSVSWYQQTPGQGLQFLFEYFSETQRNKGNFPGRFSGRQFSNSRSEMNVSTLELGDSALYLCASTERDLNEKLFFGSGTQLSVL.

This clone was seen more than once but under ten times. J is TRBJ1-1 and V is TRBV7-2, with D perhaps TRBD1 (6 bases). Trimming removed 1 base at V and 5 bases at J, with 20 bases between. Germline CDR1 reads SGHTA; CDR2 reads FQGNSA. The CDR3 is made up of 17 amino acids. CDR3 sequence reads: CASSLVGGKGVTTEAFF. The DNA for the CDR3 is TGTGCCAGCAGCTTAGTGGGGGGGAAGGGGGTAACGACTGAAGCTTTCTTT.

This clone was recorded once. The V call is TRBV6-1, the J call TRBJ2-5, with 7 bases that match TRBD1. Germline trimming cut 4 bases from V and 2 bases from J; bases unmatched to any gene: 4. Germline V gene sequence: CDR1 MNHNS, CDR2 SASEGT. The CDR3 has 14 residues. The CDR3 sequence is CASSAGTVQETQYF. Here the CDR3 DNA reads TGTGCCAGCAGTGCCGGGACAGTGCAAGAGACCCAGTACTTC.

The rearrangement uses TRBV5-6 and TRBJ2-1, with 7 bases matching TRBD1. The CDR3 totals 16 residues. In germline, CDR1 is SGHDT, CDR2 YYEEEE. V lost 2 bases, J lost 4 bases, and 9 bases stayed unmatched. CDR3 coding DNA: TGTGCCAGCAGCTTTGTAGGCAGGGGGTATTACAATGAGCAGTTCTTC. As protein: CASSFVGRGYYNEQFF.